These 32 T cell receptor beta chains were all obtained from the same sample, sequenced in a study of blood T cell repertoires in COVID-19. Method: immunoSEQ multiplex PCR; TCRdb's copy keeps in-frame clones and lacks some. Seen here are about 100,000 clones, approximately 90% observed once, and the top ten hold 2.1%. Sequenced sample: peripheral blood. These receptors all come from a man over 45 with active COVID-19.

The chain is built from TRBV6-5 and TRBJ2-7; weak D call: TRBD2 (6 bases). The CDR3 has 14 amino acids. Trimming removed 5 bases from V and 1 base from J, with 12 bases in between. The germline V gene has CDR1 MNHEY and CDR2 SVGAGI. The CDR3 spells CASSPGRGSYEQYV. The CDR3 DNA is TGTGCCAGCAGTCCCGGTCGGGGGTCCTACGAGCAGTACGTC.

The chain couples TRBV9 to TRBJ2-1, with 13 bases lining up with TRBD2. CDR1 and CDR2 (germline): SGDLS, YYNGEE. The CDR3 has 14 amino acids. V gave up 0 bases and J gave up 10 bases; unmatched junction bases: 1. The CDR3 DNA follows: TGTGCCAGCAGCGTAGAGACTAGCGGGAGGGAGCAGTTCTTC. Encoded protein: CASSVETSGREQFF. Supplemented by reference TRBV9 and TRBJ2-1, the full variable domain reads DSGVTQTPKHLITATGQRVTLRCSPRSGDLSVYWYQQSLDQGLQFLIQYYNGEERAKGNILERFSAQQFPDLHSELNLSSLELGDSALYFCASSVETSGREQFFGPGTRLTVL.

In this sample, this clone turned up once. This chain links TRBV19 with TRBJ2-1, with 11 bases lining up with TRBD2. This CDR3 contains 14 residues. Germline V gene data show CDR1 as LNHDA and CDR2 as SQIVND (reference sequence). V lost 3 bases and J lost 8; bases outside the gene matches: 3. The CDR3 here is CASSISSGRHEQFF. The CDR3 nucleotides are TGTGCCAGTAGTATTTCTAGCGGGAGGCATGAGCAGTTCTTC.

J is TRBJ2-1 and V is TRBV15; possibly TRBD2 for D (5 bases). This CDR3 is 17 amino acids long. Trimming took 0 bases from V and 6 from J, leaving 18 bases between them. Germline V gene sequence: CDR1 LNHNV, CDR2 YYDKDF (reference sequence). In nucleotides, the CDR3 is TGTGCCACCAGCAGAGATCTTTGGCCAGACGAGGGCAATGAGCAGTTCTTC. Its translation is CATSRDLWPDEGNEQFF.

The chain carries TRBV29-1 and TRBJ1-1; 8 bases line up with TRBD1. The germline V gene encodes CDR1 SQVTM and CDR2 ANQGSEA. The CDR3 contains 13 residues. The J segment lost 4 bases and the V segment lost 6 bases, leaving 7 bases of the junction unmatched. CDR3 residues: CSVAGQGGTEAFF. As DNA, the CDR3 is TGCAGCGTCGCAGGACAGGGCGGCACTGAAGCTTTCTTT.

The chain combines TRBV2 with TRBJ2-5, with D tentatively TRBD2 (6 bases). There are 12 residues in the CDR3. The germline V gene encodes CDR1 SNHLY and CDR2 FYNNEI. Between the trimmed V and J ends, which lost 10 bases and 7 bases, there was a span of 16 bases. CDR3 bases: TGTGCCACCGAGGCGGGAAGTGGGACCCAGTACTTC. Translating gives CATEAGSGTQYF.

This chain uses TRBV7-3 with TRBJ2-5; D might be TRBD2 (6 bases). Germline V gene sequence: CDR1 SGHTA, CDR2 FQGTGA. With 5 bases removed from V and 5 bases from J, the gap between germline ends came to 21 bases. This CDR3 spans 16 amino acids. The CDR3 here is CASSPQIGGAKETQYF. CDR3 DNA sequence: TGTGCCAGCAGCCCCCAGATAGGCGGGGCCAAGGAGACCCAGTACTTC.

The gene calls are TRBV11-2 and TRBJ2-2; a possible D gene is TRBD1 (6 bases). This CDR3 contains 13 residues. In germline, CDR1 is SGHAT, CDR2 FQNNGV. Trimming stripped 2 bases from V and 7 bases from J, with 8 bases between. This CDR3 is CASSLTGNGELFF. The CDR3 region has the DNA TGTGCCAGCAGCTTAACAGGGAACGGGGAGCTGTTTTTT.

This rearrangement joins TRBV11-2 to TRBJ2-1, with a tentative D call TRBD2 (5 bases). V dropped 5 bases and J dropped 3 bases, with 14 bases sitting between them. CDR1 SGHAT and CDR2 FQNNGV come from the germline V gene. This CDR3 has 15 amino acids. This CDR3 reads CASSPGLDFYNEQFF. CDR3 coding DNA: TGTGCCAGCAGCCCCGGACTCGACTTCTACAATGAGCAGTTCTTC.

The CDR3 nucleotides are TGTGCCAGCAGCTTGGCTAGCGGGAGGCCCCGAGGTGGAGAGACCCAGTACTTC. Its translation is CASSLASGRPRGGETQYF. The chain recombines TRBV5-4 with TRBJ2-5; 11 bases are shared with TRBD2. CDR1 and CDR2 (germline): SGHNT, YYREEE (reference sequence). This CDR3 has 18 residues. Trimming at V came to 0 bases and at J to 4 bases, leaving 11 bases not matched to a gene.

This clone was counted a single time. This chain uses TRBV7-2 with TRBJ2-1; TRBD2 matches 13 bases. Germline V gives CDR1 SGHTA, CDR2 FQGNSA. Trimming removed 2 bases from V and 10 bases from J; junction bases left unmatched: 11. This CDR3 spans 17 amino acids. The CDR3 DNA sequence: TGTGCCAGCAGCTTAAGCGGGCAGACTAGCGGGAGGCAAGAGCAGTTCTTC. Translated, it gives CASSLSGQTSGRQEQFF. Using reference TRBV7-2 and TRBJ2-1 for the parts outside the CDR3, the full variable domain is GAGVSQSPSNKVTEKGKDVELRCDPISGHTALYWYRQSLGQGLEFLIYFQGNSAPDKSGLPSDRFSAERTGGSVSTLTIQRTQQEDSAVYLCASSLSGQTSGRQEQFFGPGTRLTVL.

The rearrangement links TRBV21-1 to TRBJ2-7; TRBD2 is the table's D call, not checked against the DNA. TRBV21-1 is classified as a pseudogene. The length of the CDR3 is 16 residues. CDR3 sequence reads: CASSKEPGRRSYEQYF. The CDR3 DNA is TGTGCCAGCAGCAAAGAGCCGGGTAGGCGCTCCTACGAGCAGTACTTC.

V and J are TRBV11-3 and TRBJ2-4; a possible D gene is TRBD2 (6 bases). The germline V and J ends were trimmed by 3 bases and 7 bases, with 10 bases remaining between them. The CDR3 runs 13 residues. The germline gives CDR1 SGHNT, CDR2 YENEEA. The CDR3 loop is CASSLAGSNIQYF. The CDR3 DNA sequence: TGTGCCAGCAGCTTGGCGGGAAGTAACATTCAGTACTTC.

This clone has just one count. Written as DNA, the CDR3 is TGTGCCAGCTCACCAACGCTCAGGGGCCGGGGAGACACCGGGGAGCTGTTTTTT. Its protein is CASSPTLRGRGDTGELFF. The genes are TRBV18 and TRBJ2-2; D is possibly TRBD1 (6 bases). Trimming shortened V by 2 bases and J by 3 bases, and 19 bases separated the two germline ends. CDR1 and CDR2 from the germline V gene are KGHSH and LQKENI. The CDR3 loop spans 18 amino acids.

The CDR3 reads CASSQGPGTQQYV. DNA for the CDR3: TGTGCCAGCAGCCAAGGACCCGGGACACAACAGTACGTC. This sequence joins TRBV3-1 (or the pseudogene TRBV3-2) and TRBJ2-7; D might be TRBD1 (6 bases). Germline assignment: CDR1 LGHDT and CDR2 YNNKEL (reference sequence). The CDR3 runs to 13 residues. Deletions cut 1 base from V and 10 bases from J, with 14 bases between.

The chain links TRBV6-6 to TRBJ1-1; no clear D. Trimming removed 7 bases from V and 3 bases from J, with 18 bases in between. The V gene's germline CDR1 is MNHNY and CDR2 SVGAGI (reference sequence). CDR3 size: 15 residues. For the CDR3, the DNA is TGTGCCAGCACCCCCAGGTCAATGGCTTACACTGAAGCTTTCTTT. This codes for CASTPRSMAYTEAFF.

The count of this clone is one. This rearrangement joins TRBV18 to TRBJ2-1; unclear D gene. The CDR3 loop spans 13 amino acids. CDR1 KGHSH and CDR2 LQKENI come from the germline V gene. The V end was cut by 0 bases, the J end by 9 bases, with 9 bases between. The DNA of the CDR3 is TGTGCCAGCTCACCACCTTCACAGATTGAGCAGTTCTTC. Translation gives CASSPPSQIEQFF.

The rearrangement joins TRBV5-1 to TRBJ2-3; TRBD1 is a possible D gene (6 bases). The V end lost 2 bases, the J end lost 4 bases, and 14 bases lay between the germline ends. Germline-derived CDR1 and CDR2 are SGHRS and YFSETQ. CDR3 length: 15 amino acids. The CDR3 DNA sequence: TGCGCCAGCAGCTTAGGGGGAGAAGGCGCAGATACGCAGTATTTT. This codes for CASSLGGEGADTQYF.

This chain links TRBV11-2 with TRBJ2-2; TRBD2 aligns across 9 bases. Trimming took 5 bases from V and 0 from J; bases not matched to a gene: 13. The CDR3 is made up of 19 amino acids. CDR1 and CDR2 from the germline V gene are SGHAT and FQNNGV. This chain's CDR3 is CASSPSPGREGSNTGELFF. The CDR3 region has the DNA TGTGCCAGCAGCCCGAGCCCCGGGCGGGAGGGCTCGAACACCGGGGAGCTGTTTTTT.

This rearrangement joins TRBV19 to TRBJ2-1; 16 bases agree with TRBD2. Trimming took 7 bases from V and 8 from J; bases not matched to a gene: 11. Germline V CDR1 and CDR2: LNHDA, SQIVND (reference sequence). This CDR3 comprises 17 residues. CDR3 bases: TGTGCCAGTACGGAGGGACTAGCGGGAGGGTGGGGCGATGAGCAGTTCTTC. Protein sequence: CASTEGLAGGWGDEQFF.

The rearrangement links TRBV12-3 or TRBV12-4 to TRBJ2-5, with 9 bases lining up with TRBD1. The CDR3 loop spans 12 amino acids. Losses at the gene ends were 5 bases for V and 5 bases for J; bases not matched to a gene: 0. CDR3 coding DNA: TGTGCCAGCAGTGGACAGGGGGAGACCCAGTACTTC. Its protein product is CASSGQGETQYF.

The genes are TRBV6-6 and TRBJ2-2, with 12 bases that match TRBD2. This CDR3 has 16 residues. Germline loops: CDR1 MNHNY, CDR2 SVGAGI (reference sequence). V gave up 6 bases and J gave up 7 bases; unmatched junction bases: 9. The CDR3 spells CASRVEASGRGGELFF. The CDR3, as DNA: TGTGCCAGCAGGGTCGAGGCTAGCGGGAGGGGCGGGGAGCTGTTTTTT.

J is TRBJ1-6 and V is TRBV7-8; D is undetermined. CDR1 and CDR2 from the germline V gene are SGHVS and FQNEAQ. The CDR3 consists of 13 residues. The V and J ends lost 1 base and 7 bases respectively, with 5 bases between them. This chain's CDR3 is CASSLGRNSPLHF. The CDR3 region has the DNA TGTGCCAGCAGCTTAGGTCGGAATTCACCCCTCCACTTT.

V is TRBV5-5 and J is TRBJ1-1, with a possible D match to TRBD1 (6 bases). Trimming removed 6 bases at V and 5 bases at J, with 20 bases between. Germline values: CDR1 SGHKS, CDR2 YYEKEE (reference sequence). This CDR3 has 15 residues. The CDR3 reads CASTGGVEQWTEAFF. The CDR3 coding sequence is TGTGCCAGCACGGGGGGCGTTGAACAATGGACTGAAGCTTTCTTT.

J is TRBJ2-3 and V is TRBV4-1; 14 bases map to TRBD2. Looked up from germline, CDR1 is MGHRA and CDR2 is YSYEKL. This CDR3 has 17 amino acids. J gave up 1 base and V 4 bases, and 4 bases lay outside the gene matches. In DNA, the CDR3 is TGCGCCAGCAGCCGACAGGGACTAGCGGGGGGCACAGATACGCAGTATTTT. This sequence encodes CASSRQGLAGGTDTQYF.

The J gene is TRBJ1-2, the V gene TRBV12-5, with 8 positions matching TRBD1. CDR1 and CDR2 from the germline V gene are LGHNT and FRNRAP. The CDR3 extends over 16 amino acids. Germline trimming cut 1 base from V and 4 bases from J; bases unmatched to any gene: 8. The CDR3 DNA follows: TGTGCTAGTGGTTTGGGGGCGACAGGGGTAGTCTATGGCTACACCTTC. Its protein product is CASGLGATGVVYGYTF.

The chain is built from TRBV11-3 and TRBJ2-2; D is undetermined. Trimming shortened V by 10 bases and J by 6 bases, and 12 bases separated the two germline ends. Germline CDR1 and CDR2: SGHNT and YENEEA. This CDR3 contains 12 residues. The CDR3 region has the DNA TGTGCCACCTCAGACGACTCCGGGGAGCTGTTTTTT. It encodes CATSDDSGELFF.

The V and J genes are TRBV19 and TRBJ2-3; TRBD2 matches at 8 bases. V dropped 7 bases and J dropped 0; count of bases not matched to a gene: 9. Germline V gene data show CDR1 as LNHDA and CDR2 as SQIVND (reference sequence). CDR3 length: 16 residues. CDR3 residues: CASTRTGGSSTDTQYF. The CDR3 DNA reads TGTGCCAGTACCAGGACGGGGGGGTCGAGCACAGATACGCAGTATTTT.

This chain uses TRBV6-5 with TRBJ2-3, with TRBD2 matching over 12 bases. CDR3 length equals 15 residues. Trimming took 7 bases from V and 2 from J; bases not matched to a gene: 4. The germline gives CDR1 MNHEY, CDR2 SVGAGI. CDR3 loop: CASIRLAGDTDTQYF. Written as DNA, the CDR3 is TGTGCCAGCATAAGACTAGCGGGGGACACAGATACGCAGTATTTT.

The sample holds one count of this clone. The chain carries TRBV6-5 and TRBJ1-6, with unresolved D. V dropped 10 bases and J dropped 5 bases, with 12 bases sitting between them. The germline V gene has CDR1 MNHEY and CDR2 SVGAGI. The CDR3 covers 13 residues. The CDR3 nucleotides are TGTGCCACAACAAAGTCCAATAATTCACCCCTCCACTTT. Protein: CATTKSNNSPLHF.

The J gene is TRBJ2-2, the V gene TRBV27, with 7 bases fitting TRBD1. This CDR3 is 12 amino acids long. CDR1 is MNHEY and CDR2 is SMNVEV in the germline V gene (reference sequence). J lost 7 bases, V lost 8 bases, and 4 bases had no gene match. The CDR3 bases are TGTGCCAGCGGGACAGCCGTCGGGGAGCTGTTTTTT. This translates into CASGTAVGELFF.

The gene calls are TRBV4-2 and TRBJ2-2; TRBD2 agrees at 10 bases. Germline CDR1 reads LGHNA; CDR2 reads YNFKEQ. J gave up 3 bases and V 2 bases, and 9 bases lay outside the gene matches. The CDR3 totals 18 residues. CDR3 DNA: TGTGCCAGCAGCCAACCGAAACTAGCGGGGTTCGACACCGGGGAGCTGTTTTTT. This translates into CASSQPKLAGFDTGELFF.